This T cell receptor beta chain is drawn from a study of cytomegalovirus exposure and HLA in healthy donors. Study-level points and caveats: It was in a later analysis that TCR association rates were seen to vary by HLA locus, highest for DRB1 and lowest for HLA-C.

This clone was seen just once. Antigen unknown. The PCR ran on 60 Vbeta and 13 Jbeta primers. Repertoires were generated with immunoSEQ multiplex PCR, while TCRdb's copy carries only in-frame clones and drops some. The repertoire consists of roughly 150,000 clones, with 75% to 90% occurring once and the leading ten covering approximately 1%. V lost 4 bases to trimming and J lost 2 bases; unmatched junction nucleotides: 9. The CDR3 is made up of 17 amino acids. CDR1 is MDHEN, CDR2 SYDVKM, per germline. The sample taken for sequencing was PBMCs. V and J are TRBV28 and TRBJ2-3; 10 bases line up with TRBD1. The sequence came from a girl aged 2 to 9 in good health and CMV-seropositive. The CDR3 bases are TGTGCCAGCAGTTCGGCCGGGACAGGGGAATACACAGATACGCAGTATTTT. This gives the protein CASSSAGTGEYTDTQYF. Supplemented by reference TRBV28 and TRBJ2-3, the full variable domain reads DVKVTQSSRYLVKRTGEKVFLECVQDMDHENMFWYRQDPGLGLRLIYFSYDVKMKEKGDIPEGYSVSREKKERFSLILESASTNQTSMYLCASSSAGTGEYTDTQYFGPGTRLTVL.